This T cell receptor (beta chain) derives from a study of T-cell reconstitution after alpha-beta-depleted transplantation in children. Study-wide results and caveats: After transplant, at about two months, alpha-beta T cells were reportedly derived from several hundred expanded graft clones. Once a year had passed after transplant, T-cell counts and diversity came mostly from newly produced T cells. For some patients, TCRbeta diversity was high at day 60 because of recipient T cells and thymic progenitors that survived.

This clonotype was picked up many times. Antigen: not known. This CDR3 spans 12 amino acids. Germline CDR1 and CDR2: LGHNT and FRNRAP. V was pared by 0 bases and J by 9 bases, with 6 bases between. Preparation of the TCRbeta library involved a method that used unique molecular identifiers. TCRdb itself ran the PCR reads through MiXCR, one entry per CDR3 protein. This table has about 200,000 distinct CDR3 sequences, around 7% appearing once. The J gene is TRBJ2-1, the V gene TRBV12-5; D call uncertain. Material: PBMCs, obtained before TCRalphabeta/CD19-depleted stem cell transplant. The clonotype was recovered from a boy between 2 and 10 years old with acute lymphoblastic leukemia, due to receive a stem cell transplant. The CDR3, as DNA: TGTGCTAGTGGTTTGGTATTGAGTGAGCAGTTCTTC. Translating it yields CASGLVLSEQFF.